This TCR beta chain was identified during a study of T cell repertoires in cytomegalovirus infection. This clonotype was observed at least ten times. Trimming cost V 8 bases and J 0 bases; bases outside gene matches: 13. This CDR3 spans 17 amino acids. TCRdb re-derived calls from the reads in MiXCR, one entry per CDR3 protein. This sample has around 440,000 distinct CDR3 sequences; roughly 10% occur once, and the top ten carry roughly a tenth. The sample was PBMCs. The chain recombines TRBV23-1 with TRBJ2-7; 10 positions agree with TRBD2. TRBV23-1 is sorted into the ORF group, with uncertain function. This TCR derives from a human donor in good health (CMV status not recorded). Some clones in this sample may be carry-over from other donors' samples. The CDR3 DNA reads TGCGCCAGCTATTGTCTCCCGGGGACTAGCGCCTCCTACGAGCAGTACTTC. Translated, it gives CASYCLPGTSASYEQYF.